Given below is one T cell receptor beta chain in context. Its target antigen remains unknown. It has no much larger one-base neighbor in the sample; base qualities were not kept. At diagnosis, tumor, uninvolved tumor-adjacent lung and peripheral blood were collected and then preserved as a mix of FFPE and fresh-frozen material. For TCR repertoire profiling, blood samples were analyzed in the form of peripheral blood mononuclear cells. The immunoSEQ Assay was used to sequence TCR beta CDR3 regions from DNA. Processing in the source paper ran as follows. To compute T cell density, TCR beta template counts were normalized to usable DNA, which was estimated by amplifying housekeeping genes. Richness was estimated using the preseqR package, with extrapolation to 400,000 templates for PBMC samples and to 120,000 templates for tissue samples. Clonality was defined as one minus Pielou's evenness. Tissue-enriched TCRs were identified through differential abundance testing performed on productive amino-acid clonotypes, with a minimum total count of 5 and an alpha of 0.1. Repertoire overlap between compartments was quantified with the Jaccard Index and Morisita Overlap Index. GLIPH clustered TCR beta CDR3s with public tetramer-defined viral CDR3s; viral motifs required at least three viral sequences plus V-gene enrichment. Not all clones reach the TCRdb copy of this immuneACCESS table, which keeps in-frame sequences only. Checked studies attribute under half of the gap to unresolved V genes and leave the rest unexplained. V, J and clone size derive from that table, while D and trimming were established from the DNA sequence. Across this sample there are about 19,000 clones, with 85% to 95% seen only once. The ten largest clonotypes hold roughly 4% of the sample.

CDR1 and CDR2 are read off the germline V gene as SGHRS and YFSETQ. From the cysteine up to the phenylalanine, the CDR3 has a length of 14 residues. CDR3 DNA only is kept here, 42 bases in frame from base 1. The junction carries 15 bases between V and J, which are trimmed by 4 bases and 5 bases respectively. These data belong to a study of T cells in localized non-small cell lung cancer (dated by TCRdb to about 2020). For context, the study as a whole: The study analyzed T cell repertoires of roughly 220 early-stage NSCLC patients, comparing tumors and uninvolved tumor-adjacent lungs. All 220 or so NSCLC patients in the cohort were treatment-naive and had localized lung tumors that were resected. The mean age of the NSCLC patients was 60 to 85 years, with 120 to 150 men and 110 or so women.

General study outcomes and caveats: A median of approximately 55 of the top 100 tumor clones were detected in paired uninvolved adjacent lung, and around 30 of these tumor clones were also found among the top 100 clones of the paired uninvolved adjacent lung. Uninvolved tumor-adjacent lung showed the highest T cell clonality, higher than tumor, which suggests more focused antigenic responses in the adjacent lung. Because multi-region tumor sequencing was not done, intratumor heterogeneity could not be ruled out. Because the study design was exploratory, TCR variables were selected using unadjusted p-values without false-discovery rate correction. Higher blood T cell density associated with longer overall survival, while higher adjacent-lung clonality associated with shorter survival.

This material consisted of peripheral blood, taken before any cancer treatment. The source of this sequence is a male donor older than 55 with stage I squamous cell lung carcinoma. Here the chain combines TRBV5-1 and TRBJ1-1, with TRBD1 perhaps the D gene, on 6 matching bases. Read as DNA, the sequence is TGCGCCAGCAGCATTCATACAGGGTCAACTGAAGCTTTCTTT. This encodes CASSIHTGSTEAFF. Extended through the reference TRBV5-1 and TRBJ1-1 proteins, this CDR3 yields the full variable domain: KAGVTQTPRYLIKTRGQQVTLSCSPISGHRSVSWYQQTPGQGLQFLFEYFSETQRNKGNFPGRFSGRQFSNSRSEMNVSTLELGDSALYLCASSIHTGSTEAFFGQGTRLTVV.